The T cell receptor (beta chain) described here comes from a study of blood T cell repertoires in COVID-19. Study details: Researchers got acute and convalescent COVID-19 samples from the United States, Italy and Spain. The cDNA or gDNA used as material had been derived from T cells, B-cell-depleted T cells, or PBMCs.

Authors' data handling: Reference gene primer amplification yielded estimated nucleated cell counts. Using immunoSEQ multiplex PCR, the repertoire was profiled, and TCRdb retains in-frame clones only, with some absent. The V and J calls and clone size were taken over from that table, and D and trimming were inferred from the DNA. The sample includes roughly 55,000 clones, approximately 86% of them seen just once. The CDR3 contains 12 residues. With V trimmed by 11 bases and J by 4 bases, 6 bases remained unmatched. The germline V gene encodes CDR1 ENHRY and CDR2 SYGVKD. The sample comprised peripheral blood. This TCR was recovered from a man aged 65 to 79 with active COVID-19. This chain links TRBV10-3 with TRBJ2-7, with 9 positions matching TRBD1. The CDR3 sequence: CALRDRAYEQYF. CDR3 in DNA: TGTGCCCTGCGGGACAGGGCTTACGAGCAGTACTTC.